These 20 T cell receptor beta chains were all obtained from the same sample, sequenced in a study of OX40 agonist ivuxolimab in advanced cancers. Only in-frame clones appear in the TCRdb table, and some are missing; sequencing was by immunoSEQ multiplex PCR. The data contain about 95,000 clones, roughly 89% of them seen just once; the ten biggest clones take up 0.33%. The source material was CD4+ or CD8+ T cells sorted from blood, sampled in a trial of the OX40 agonist ivuxolimab. The receptor set was obtained from an adult with an advanced solid tumor such as melanoma, head and neck, liver or kidney cancer.

Here the CDR3 DNA reads TGCGCCAGCAGCCAAACCGGGACAGGGCCTGCAACTAATGAAAAACTGTTTTTT. Encoded protein: CASSQTGTGPATNEKLFF. The gene calls are TRBV4-3 and TRBJ1-4, with 9 bases matching TRBD1. Germline V gives CDR1 LGHNA, CDR2 YSLEER. V dropped 2 bases and J dropped 0; count of bases not matched to a gene: 7. CDR3 length equals 18 residues.

The chain combines TRBV6-1 with TRBJ1-2, with 8 bases identical to TRBD1. This CDR3 is built from 12 residues. CDR1 MNHNS and CDR2 SASEGT come from the germline V gene. The V and J ends lost 11 bases and 3 bases, in that order; junction bases with no gene match: 5. The CDR3 sequence is CAGQDRDYGYTF. The CDR3 DNA reads TGTGCCGGACAGGACAGGGACTATGGCTACACCTTC.

The chain links TRBV27 to TRBJ2-1, with TRBD1 identical over 8 bases. Germline V lookup: CDR1 MNHEY, CDR2 SMNVEV (reference sequence). Trimming cost V 5 bases and J 0 bases; bases outside gene matches: 9. This CDR3 has 17 residues. The CDR3 coding sequence is TGTGCCAGCAGTCCAGGGACAGGCCTAAGCTCCTACAATGAGCAGTTCTTC. The encoded protein is CASSPGTGLSSYNEQFF.

The V and J genes are TRBV25-1 and TRBJ2-1; 9 positions agree with TRBD2. V gave up 2 bases and J gave up 6 bases; unmatched junction bases: 11. Germline CDR1 reads MGHDK; CDR2 reads SYGVNS. The CDR3 runs to 17 residues. CDR3 residues: CASSEKREAISGNEQFF. Here the CDR3 DNA reads TGTGCCAGCAGTGAAAAGCGGGAGGCGATATCTGGCAATGAGCAGTTCTTC.

J is TRBJ2-3 and V is TRBV7-9; TRBD1 is a possible D gene (6 bases). This CDR3 is 16 amino acids long. The V and J ends lost 1 base and 2 bases respectively, with 13 bases between them. CDR1 and CDR2 from the germline V gene are SEHNR and FQNEAQ (reference sequence). In nucleotides, the CDR3 is TGTGCCAGCAGCTTAGGAGGGGGACGGGTCACAGATACGCAGTATTTT. It specifies CASSLGGGRVTDTQYF. The full variable domain, with the rest looked up from reference TRBV7-9 and TRBJ2-3, is DTGVSQNPRHKITKRGQNVTFRCDPISEHNRLYWYRQTLGQGPEFLTYFQNEAQLEKSRLLSDRFSAERPKGSFSTLEIQRTEQGDSAMYLCASSLGGGRVTDTQYFGPGTRLTVL.

V is TRBV6-6 and J is TRBJ2-7; no clear D gene. Trimming stripped 8 bases from V and 0 bases from J, with 14 bases between. The length of the CDR3 is 14 residues. From germline, CDR1 is MNHNY and CDR2 SVGAGI (reference sequence). CDR3 coding DNA: TGTGCCAGCCTCATCCCCGGTTTCTCCTACGAGCAGTACTTC. Translating it yields CASLIPGFSYEQYF.

The rearrangement uses TRBV6-5 and TRBJ1-5; a weak D match, TRBD1 (5 bases). V lost 8 bases, J lost 1 base, and 15 bases lay in between. CDR3 length: 15 amino acids. Germline CDR1 and CDR2: MNHEY and SVGAGI. CDR3 DNA sequence: TGTGCCAGCTGGGGGAGGGCAGGGAGCAATCAGCCCCAGCATTTT. It encodes CASWGRAGSNQPQHF.

The gene calls are TRBV11-3 and TRBJ1-1; D not certain. Germline V gene sequence: CDR1 SGHNT, CDR2 YENEEA. V was pared by 2 bases and J by 1 base, with 5 bases between. The CDR3 loop spans 13 amino acids. Here the CDR3 DNA reads TGTGCCAGCAGCTTATTGGGGAACACTGAAGCTTTCTTT. This codes for CASSLLGNTEAFF.

This chain links TRBV2 with TRBJ1-5; no definite D call. Germline CDR1 and CDR2: SNHLY and FYNNEI. V was cut by 7 bases and J by 7 bases, with 11 bases left in between. The CDR3 has 12 amino acids. The CDR3 loop is CASKVAGQPQHF. For the CDR3, the DNA is TGTGCCAGCAAAGTAGCGGGGCAGCCCCAGCATTTT.

The chain is built from TRBV6-1 and TRBJ2-3; D possibly corresponds to TRBD1 (5 bases). The CDR3 runs to 13 residues. V was cut by 2 bases and J by 6 bases, with 9 bases left in between. The V gene's germline CDR1 is MNHNS and CDR2 SASEGT. The CDR3 DNA follows: TGTGCCAGCAGTGAACAGGGATGGGATACGCAGTATTTT. As protein: CASSEQGWDTQYF.

The genes are TRBV5-8 and TRBJ1-1, with 10 bases fitting TRBD1. The CDR3 is made up of 14 amino acids. V lost 4 bases and J lost 5; bases outside the gene matches: 5. The germline CDR1 and CDR2 sequences are SGHTS and YDEGEE. CDR3 in amino acids: CASSRDRGLTEAFF. As DNA, the CDR3 is TGTGCCAGCAGCCGCGACAGGGGGCTAACTGAAGCTTTCTTT.

The chain has TRBV7-2 and TRBJ2-7; D remains unclear. Germline CDR1 is SGHTA and CDR2 is FQGNSA. The CDR3 loop spans 13 amino acids. With 5 bases removed from V and 2 bases from J, the gap between germline ends came to 10 bases. Written as DNA, the CDR3 is TGTGCCAGCAGCACGCCGAGCACCTACGAGCAGTACTTC. Translation gives CASSTPSTYEQYF.

This rearrangement joins TRBV9 to TRBJ1-1; perhaps TRBD1 as D (6 bases). V lost 3 bases and J lost 6, with 21 bases in between. The CDR3 has 16 residues. In germline, CDR1 is SGDLS, CDR2 YYNGEE. CDR3 in DNA: TGTGCCAGCAGCGCAGGGGCGAGGGGTAAAACACCTGAAGCTTTCTTT. Its protein product is CASSAGARGKTPEAFF.

V is TRBV7-2 and J is TRBJ1-1; D not certain. V was trimmed by 0 bases and J by 0 bases, leaving 5 bases between them. CDR3 length equals 14 residues. Germline loops: CDR1 SGHTA, CDR2 FQGNSA. CDR3 DNA sequence: TGTGCCAGCAGCTTAGCCAACATGAACACTGAAGCTTTCTTT. Protein: CASSLANMNTEAFF.

The chain recombines TRBV11-2 with TRBJ1-1, with unresolved D. The CDR3 contains 12 residues. The V end was cut by 2 bases, the J end by 6 bases, with 7 bases between. In germline, CDR1 is SGHAT, CDR2 FQNNGV. In DNA, the CDR3 is TGTGCCAGCAGCTTAACTAGACCTGAAGCTTTCTTT. Translating it yields CASSLTRPEAFF.

This chain links TRBV5-4 with TRBJ2-2; D unclear. The CDR3 consists of 14 residues. V was trimmed by 2 bases and J by 5 bases, leaving 10 bases between them. Germline V gene lookup returns CDR1 SGHNT and CDR2 YYREEE (reference sequence). CDR3 DNA: TGTGCCAGCAGCTTTCCCTATCCGACCGGGGAGCTGTTTTTT. Translation gives CASSFPYPTGELFF.

CDR3 sequence reads: CASSDRIGAYGYTF. The CDR3 DNA sequence: TGTGCCAGCAGCGACCGGATCGGGGCATATGGCTACACCTTC. V is TRBV9 and J is TRBJ1-2; D is perhaps TRBD1 (5 bases). The CDR3 covers 14 residues. V lost 3 bases to trimming and J lost 5 bases, with 14 bases between them. Germline-derived CDR1 and CDR2 are SGDLS and YYNGEE.

The CDR3 DNA is TGTGCCAGTAGCGGGGGTTTGGCTAATGAAAAACTGTTTTTT. Encoded protein: CASSGGLANEKLFF. The J gene is TRBJ1-4, the V gene TRBV19, with D perhaps TRBD1 (5 bases). The CDR3 is 14 residues long. From germline, CDR1 is LNHDA and CDR2 SQIVND (reference sequence). V lost 6 bases and J lost 3, with 11 bases in between.

In its sample, this clone was seen a few times. The chain recombines TRBV19 with TRBJ1-2, with 7 positions matching TRBD1. Unmatched junction bases numbered 0, after V lost 3 bases and J lost 2 bases. Germline CDR1 LNHDA, CDR2 SQIVND (reference sequence). The CDR3 consists of 13 residues. CDR3 sequence: CASSMGQNYGYTF. The CDR3 nucleotides are TGTGCCAGTAGTATGGGACAGAACTATGGCTACACCTTC.

The chain employs TRBV28 and TRBJ2-5, with D hard to call. CDR1 is MDHEN and CDR2 is SYDVKM in the germline V gene. V was pared by 5 bases and J by 5 bases, with 9 bases between. This CDR3 is 12 amino acids long. This chain's CDR3 is CASSAYRETQYF. DNA for the CDR3: TGTGCCAGCAGTGCCTATAGGGAGACCCAGTACTTC.